What follows is one T cell receptor (beta chain) and its context. The antigen remains unidentified. Germline CDR1 SNHLY, CDR2 FYNNEI. This CDR3 is 13 amino acids long. Trimming removed 10 bases from V and 5 bases from J; junction bases left unmatched: 9. Primed by a sample-barcoded 5' primer and a J-beta primer mix, a second PCR proceeded for 7 to 11 cycles. In TCRdb, the 5' RACE reads were re-called with MiXCR into one record per CDR3 protein. The sample carries around 990,000 distinct CDR3 sequences, 25% recorded once. The data were taken from a study of blood T cells in healthy people across ages. Study-wide results and caveats: Diversity was higher, and naive CD4+ cells more numerous, in long-lived donors than in aged donors. Measured against age, TCR beta diversity per million T cells decreased in a roughly linear manner.

These same data were also listed under a study on T cells of mothers and their children. That work states: A few mothers and their six children, all healthy Caucasians, donated.

The sequence was obtained from a girl aged 2 to 10 in good health. The gene calls are TRBV2 and TRBJ2-7; 9 positions match TRBD1. Sequenced material: blood. CDR3 DNA: TGTGCCACCAGGACAGGGGAAATCGACGAGCAGTACTTC. Translated, it gives CATRTGEIDEQYF. The full variable domain, completed using reference TRBV2 and TRBJ2-7, is EPEVTQTPSHQVTQMGQEVILRCVPISNHLYFYWYRQILGQKVEFLVSFYNNEISEKSEIFDDQFSVERPDGSNFTLKIRSTKLEDSAMYFCATRTGEIDEQYFGPGTRLTVT.